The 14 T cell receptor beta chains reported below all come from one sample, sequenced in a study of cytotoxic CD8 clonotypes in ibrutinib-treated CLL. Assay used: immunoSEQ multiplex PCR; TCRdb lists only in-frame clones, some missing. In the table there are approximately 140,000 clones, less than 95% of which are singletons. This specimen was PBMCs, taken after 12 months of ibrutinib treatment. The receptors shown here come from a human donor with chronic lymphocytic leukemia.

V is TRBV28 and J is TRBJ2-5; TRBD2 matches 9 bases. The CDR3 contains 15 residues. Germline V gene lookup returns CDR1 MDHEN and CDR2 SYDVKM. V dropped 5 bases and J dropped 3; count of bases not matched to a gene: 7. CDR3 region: CASSHSGSLEETQYF. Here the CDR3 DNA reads TGTGCCAGCAGTCATAGCGGGAGTCTGGAAGAGACCCAGTACTTC.

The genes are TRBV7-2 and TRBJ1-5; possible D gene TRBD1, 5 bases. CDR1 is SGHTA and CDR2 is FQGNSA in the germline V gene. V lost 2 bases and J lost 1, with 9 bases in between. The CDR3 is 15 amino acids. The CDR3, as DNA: TGTGCCAGCAGCTTAAGAGGGGACAGCAATCAGCCCCAGCATTTT. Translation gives CASSLRGDSNQPQHF.

CDR3 amino acids: CASSPKEESWGNEQFF. DNA for the CDR3: TGTGCCAGCTCACCGAAGGAGGAGTCTTGGGGTAATGAGCAGTTCTTC. The J gene is TRBJ2-1, the V gene TRBV18, with D possibly matching TRBD2 (5 bases). The V gene lost 3 bases and the J gene lost 7 bases, with 19 bases spanning the gap. The CDR3 length is 16 residues. The V gene's germline CDR1 is KGHSH and CDR2 LQKENI. Using reference TRBV18 and TRBJ2-1 for the parts outside the CDR3, the full variable domain is NAGVMQNPRHLVRRRGQEARLRCSPMKGHSHVYWYRQLPEEGLKFMVYLQKENIIDESGMPKERFSAEFPKEGPSILRIQQVVRGDSAAYFCASSPKEESWGNEQFFGPGTRLTVL.

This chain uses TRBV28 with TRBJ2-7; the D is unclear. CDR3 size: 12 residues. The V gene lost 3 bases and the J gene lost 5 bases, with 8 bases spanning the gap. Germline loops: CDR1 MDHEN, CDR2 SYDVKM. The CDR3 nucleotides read TGTGCCAGCAGTTTCGTACCGAACGAGCAGTACTTC. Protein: CASSFVPNEQYF.

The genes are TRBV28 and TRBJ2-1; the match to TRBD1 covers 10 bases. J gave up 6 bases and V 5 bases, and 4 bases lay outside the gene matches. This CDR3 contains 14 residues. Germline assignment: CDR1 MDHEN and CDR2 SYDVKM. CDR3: CASSAGTGVNEQFF. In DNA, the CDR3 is TGTGCCAGCAGTGCCGGGACAGGGGTCAATGAGCAGTTCTTC.

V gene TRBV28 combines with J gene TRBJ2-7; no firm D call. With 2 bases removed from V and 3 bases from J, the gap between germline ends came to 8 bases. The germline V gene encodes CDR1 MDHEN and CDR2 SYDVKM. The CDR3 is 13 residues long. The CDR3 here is CASSLGTDYEQYF. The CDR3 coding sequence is TGTGCCAGCAGTTTAGGAACAGACTACGAGCAGTACTTC.

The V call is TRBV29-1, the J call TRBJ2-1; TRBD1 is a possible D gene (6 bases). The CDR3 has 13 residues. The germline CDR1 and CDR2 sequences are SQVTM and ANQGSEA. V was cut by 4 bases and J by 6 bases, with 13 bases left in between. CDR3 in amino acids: CSVAAGVGNEQFF. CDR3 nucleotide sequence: TGCAGCGTTGCGGCAGGGGTGGGCAATGAGCAGTTCTTC.

CDR3 amino acids: CASSYPSSVFHEQYF. DNA for the CDR3: TGTGCCAGCAGTTACCCTTCCTCCGTTTTCCACGAGCAGTACTTC. This rearrangement joins TRBV6-6 to TRBJ2-7; D not resolved. The ends were cut back, 2 bases at V and 5 bases at J, with 16 bases in the middle. The V gene's germline CDR1 is MNHNY and CDR2 SVGAGI (reference sequence). This CDR3 has 15 residues.

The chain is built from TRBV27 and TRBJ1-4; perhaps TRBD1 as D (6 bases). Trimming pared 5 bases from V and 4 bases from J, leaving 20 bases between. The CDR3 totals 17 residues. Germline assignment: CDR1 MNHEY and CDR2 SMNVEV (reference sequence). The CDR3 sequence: CASSQTYWQGFNEKLFF. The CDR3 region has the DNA TGTGCCAGCAGTCAGACCTATTGGCAGGGGTTTAATGAAAAACTGTTTTTT. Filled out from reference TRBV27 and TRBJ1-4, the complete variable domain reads EAQVTQNPRYLITVTGKKLTVTCSQNMNHEYMSWYRQDPGLGLRQIYYSMNVEVTDKGDVPEGYKVSRKEKRNFPLILESPSPNQTSLYFCASSQTYWQGFNEKLFFGSGTQLSVL.

CDR3 residues: CASSIQGDEQYF. CDR3 coding DNA: TGTGCCAGCAGTATCCAGGGAGACGAGCAGTACTTC. This rearrangement joins TRBV28 to TRBJ2-7, with D perhaps TRBD1 or TRBD2 (5 bases each). CDR1 is MDHEN and CDR2 is SYDVKM in the germline V gene. V was pared by 5 bases and J by 5 bases, with 10 bases between. CDR3 length equals 12 residues.

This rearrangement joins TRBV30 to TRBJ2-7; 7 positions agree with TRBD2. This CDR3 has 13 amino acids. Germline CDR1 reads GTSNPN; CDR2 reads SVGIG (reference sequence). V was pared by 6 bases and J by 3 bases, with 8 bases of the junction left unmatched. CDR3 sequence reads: CACPSGLSYEQYF. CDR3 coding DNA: TGTGCCTGCCCTAGCGGTCTTAGCTACGAGCAGTACTTC.

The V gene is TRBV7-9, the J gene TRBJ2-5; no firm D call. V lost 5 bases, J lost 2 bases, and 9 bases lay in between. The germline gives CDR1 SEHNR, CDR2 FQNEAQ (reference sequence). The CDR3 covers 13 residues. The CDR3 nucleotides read TGTGCCAGCAGCCTCCGCAATCAAGAGACCCAGTACTTC. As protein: CASSLRNQETQYF.

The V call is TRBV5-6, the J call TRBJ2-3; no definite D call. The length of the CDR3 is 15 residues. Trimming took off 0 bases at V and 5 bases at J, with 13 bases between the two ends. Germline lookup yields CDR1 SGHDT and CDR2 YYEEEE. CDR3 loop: CASSLEGLLIDTQYF. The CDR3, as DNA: TGTGCCAGCAGCTTGGAGGGCCTGCTTATAGATACGCAGTATTTT. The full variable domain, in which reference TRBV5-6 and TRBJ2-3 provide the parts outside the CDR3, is DAGVTQSPTHLIKTRGQQVTLRCSPKSGHDTVSWYQQALGQGPQFIFQYYEEEERQRGNFPDRFSGHQFPNYSSELNVNALLLGDSALYLCASSLEGLLIDTQYFGPGTRLTVL.

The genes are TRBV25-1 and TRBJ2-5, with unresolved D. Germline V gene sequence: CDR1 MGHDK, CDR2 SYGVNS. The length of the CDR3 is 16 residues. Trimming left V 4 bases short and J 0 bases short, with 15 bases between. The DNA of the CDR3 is TGTGCCAGCAGTGGGGCGATTTCTTTGGACCAAGAGACCCAGTACTTC. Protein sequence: CASSGAISLDQETQYF.